These T cell receptor beta chains were read from a single sample in a study of cytomegalovirus exposure and HLA in healthy donors. The method was immunoSEQ multiplex PCR; TCRdb's version includes in-frame clones alone and lacks a portion of them. Of some 130,000 clones in the sample, about 95% are singletons; the top ten hold about 2%. The specimen was PBMCs. The receptors here all came from a man aged 18 to 29 in good health and CMV-seropositive. Both conserved end residues are part of each CDR3. A D gene is named only where the DNA matches it firmly. Clone size is shown for a subset of rows, as once, few, many or a class of expanded clone.

clone_size | d_call | j_call | cdr3_length | v_call | cdr3_aa | cdr3_nt
- | - | TRBJ2-7 | 15 | TRBV18 | CASSPNSGSSYEQYF | TGTGCCAGCTCACCTAATAGCGGTAGCTCCTACGAGCAGTACTTC
few | - | TRBJ2-2 | 16 | TRBV9 | CASSVGRDFNTGELFF | TGTGCCAGCAGCGTAGGAAGGGACTTTAACACCGGGGAGCTGTTTTTT
- | TRBD2 | TRBJ2-1 | 17 | TRBV5-1 | CASSLRTSGRVKNEQFF | TGCGCCAGCAGCCTAAGGACTAGCGGGAGGGTCAAGAATGAGCAGTTCTTC
few | - | TRBJ2-4 | 14 | TRBV2 | CASSERVGKNIQYF | TGTGCCAGCAGTGAACGGGTTGGCAAAAACATTCAGTACTTC
- | TRBD2 | TRBJ2-1 | 14 | TRBV10-3 | CAISAGGKYNEQFF | TGTGCCATCAGTGCGGGAGGCAAATACAATGAGCAGTTCTTC
- | - | TRBJ2-7 | 13 | TRBV15 | CATSRGQNYEQYF | TGTGCCACCAGCAGAGGACAGAACTACGAGCAGTACTTC
- | TRBD1 | TRBJ1-5 | 15 | TRBV18 | CASSPGTDSNQPQHF | TGTGCCAGCTCACCGGGGACAGATAGCAATCAGCCCCAGCATTTT
- | - | TRBJ2-5 | 15 | TRBV11-1 | CASSLAQRAQETQYF | TGTGCCAGCAGCTTAGCACAGCGGGCTCAAGAGACCCAGTACTTC
- | - | TRBJ2-4 | 13 | TRBV6-5 | CASSYSRMQIQYF | TGTGCCAGCAGTTACTCGAGGATGCAGATTCAGTACTTC
- | TRBD1 | TRBJ1-1 | 15 | TRBV4-1 | CASSLRGQGYTEAFF | TGCGCCAGCAGCCTAAGGGGACAGGGGTACACTGAAGCTTTCTTT
- | TRBD1 | TRBJ1-2 | 15 | TRBV6-6 | CASNNEDRGYTGYTF | TGTGCCAGCAATAACGAGGACAGGGGGTACACTGGCTACACCTTC
once | TRBD2 | TRBJ2-5 | 14 | TRBV9 | CASSVGLAEETQYF | TGTGCCAGCAGCGTGGGACTAGCGGAAGAGACCCAGTACTTC
- | - | TRBJ1-4 | 15 | TRBV4-1 | CASSQPRVVGEKLFF | TGCGCCAGCAGCCAACCTCGGGTGGTAGGTGAAAAACTGTTTTTT
- | - | TRBJ1-2 | 15 | TRBV21-1 | CASSKGARELYGYTF | TGTGCCAGCAGCAAGGGAGCCAGAGAGCTTTATGGCTACACCTTC
- | TRBD2 | TRBJ2-1 | 14 | TRBV27 | CASSPLARRDEQFF | TGTGCCAGCAGCCCACTAGCGCGAAGGGATGAGCAGTTCTTC
- | - | TRBJ2-4 | 15 | TRBV9 | CASSVDHQLAHIQYF | TGTGCCAGCAGCGTAGATCACCAACTTGCGCACATTCAGTACTTC
- | - | TRBJ2-3 | 14 | TRBV28 | CASSRGIVTDTQYF | TGTGCCAGCAGTCGCGGGATTGTCACAGATACGCAGTATTTT
- | TRBD1 | TRBJ2-7 | 16 | TRBV12-5 | CASGLSGQISSYEQYF | TGTGCTAGTGGTTTATCGGGACAGATTTCCTCCTACGAGCAGTACTTC
- | - | TRBJ1-1 | 14 | TRBV11-3 | CASSLGGGGAEAFF | TGTGCCAGCAGCTTAGGCGGGGGAGGAGCTGAAGCTTTCTTT
- | - | TRBJ2-7 | 16 | TRBV7-9 | CASSPRRIGGYQEQYF | TGTGCCAGCAGCCCACGACGAATAGGAGGCTATCAGGAGCAGTACTTC
- | TRBD1 | TRBJ1-1 | 15 | TRBV11-2 | CASSPRDRGDAEAFF | TGTGCCAGCAGCCCCCGAGACAGGGGTGACGCTGAAGCTTTCTTT
- | TRBD1 | TRBJ1-1 | 15 | TRBV5-1 | CASSPTGGWGTEAFF | TGCGCCAGCAGCCCGACAGGGGGATGGGGCACTGAAGCTTTCTTT